The TCR beta chain under discussion was sequenced for a study of blood T cell repertoires in COVID-19. Study at large: From the United States, Italy and Spain came samples of acute and convalescent COVID-19. PBMCs, B-cell-depleted T cells, or T cells provided the cDNA or gDNA that made up the material.

Study processing details: Estimates of nucleated cell counts were drawn from the amplification of reference gene primers. TCRdb keeps only in-frame clones here, not all; method: immunoSEQ multiplex PCR. Clonal size and the V and J genes are those of that table, whereas D and trimming came from the DNA. This table holds almost 55,000 clones, around 86% found once. The sample comprised peripheral blood. The TCR was taken from a man aged 45-65 years with active COVID-19.

The CDR3 spells CASSRETWGGETQYF. The CDR3 DNA reads TGTGCCAGTAGTAGGGAGACGTGGGGGGGAGAGACCCAGTACTTC. V usage is TRBV19 and J usage is TRBJ2-5; TRBD2 matches 7 bases. V lost 4 bases to trimming and J lost 4 bases; unmatched junction nucleotides: 9. Per the germline V gene, CDR1 is LNHDA and CDR2 is SQIVND (reference sequence). The CDR3 spans 15 residues.